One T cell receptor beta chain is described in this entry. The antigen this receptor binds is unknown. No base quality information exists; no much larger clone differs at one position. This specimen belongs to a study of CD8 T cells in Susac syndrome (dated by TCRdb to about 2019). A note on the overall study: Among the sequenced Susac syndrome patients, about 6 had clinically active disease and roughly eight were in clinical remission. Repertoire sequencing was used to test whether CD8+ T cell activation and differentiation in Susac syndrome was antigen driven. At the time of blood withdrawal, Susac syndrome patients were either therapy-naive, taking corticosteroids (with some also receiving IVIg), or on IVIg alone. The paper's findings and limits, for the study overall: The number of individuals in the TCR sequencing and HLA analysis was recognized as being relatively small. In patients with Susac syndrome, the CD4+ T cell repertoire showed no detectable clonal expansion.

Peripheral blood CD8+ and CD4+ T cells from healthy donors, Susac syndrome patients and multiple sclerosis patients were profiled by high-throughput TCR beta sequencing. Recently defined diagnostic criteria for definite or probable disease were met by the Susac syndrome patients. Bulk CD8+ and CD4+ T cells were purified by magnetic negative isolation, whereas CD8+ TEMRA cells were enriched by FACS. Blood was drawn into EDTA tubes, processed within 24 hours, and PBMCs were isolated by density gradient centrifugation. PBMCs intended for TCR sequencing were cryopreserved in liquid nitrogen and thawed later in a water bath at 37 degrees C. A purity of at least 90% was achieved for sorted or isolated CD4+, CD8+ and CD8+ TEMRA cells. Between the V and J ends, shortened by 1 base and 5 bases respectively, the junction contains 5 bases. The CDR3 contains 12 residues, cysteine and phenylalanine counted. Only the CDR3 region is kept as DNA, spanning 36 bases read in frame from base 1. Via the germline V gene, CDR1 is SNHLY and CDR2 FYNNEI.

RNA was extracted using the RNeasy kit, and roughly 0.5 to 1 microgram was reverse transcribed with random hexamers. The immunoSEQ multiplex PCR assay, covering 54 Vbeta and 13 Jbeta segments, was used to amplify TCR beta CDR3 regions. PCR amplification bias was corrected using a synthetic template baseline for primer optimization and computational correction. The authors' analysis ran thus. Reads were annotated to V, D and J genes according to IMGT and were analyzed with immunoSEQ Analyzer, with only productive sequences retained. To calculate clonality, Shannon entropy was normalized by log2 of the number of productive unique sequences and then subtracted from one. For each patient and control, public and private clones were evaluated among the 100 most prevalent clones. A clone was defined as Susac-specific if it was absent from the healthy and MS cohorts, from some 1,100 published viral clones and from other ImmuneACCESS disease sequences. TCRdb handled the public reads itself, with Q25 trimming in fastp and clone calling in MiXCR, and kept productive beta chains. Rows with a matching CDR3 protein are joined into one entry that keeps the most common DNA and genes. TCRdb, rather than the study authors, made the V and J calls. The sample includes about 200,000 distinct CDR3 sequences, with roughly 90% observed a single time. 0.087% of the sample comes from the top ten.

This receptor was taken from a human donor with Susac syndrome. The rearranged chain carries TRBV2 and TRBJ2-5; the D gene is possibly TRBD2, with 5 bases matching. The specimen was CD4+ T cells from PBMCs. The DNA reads TGTGCCAGCAGTGAAGGGGAGGAGACCCAGTACTTC. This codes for CASSEGEETQYF. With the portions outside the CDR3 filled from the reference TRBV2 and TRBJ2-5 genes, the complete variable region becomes EPEVTQTPSHQVTQMGQEVILRCVPISNHLYFYWYRQILGQKVEFLVSFYNNEISEKSEIFDDQFSVERPDGSNFTLKIRSTKLEDSAMYFCASSEGEETQYFGPGTRLLVL.